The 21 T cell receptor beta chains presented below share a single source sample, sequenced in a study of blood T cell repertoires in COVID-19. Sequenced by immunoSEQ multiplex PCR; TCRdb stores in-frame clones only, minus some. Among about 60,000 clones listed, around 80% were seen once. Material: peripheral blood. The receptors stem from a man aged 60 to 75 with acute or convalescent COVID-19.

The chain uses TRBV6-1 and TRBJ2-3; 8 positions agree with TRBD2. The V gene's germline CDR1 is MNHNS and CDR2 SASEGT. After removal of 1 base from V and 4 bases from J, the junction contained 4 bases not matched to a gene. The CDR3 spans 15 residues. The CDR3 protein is CASSEGSGGPDTQYF. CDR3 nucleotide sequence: TGTGCCAGCAGTGAAGGAAGCGGGGGCCCAGATACGCAGTATTTT.

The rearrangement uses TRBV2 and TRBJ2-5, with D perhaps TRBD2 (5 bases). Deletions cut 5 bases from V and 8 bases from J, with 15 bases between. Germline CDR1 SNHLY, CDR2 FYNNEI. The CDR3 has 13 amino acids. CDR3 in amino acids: CASSSLDSHTQYF. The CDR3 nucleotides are TGTGCCAGCAGTTCACTAGATTCGCACACCCAGTACTTC.

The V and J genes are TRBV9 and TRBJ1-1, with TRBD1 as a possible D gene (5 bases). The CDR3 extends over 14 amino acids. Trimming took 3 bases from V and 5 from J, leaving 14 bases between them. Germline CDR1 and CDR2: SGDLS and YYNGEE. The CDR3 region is CASSAFMGQTEAFF. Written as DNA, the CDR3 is TGTGCCAGCAGCGCCTTTATGGGGCAAACTGAAGCTTTCTTT. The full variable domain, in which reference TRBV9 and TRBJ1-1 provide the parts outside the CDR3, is DSGVTQTPKHLITATGQRVTLRCSPRSGDLSVYWYQQSLDQGLQFLIQYYNGEERAKGNILERFSAQQFPDLHSELNLSSLELGDSALYFCASSAFMGQTEAFFGQGTRLTVV.

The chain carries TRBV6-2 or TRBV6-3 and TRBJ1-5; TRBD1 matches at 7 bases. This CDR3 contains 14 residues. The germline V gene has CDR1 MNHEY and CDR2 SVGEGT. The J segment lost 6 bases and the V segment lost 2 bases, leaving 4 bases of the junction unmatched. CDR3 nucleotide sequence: TGTGCCAGCAGTTACGGGACAGAAAGTCAGCCCCAGCATTTT. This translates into CASSYGTESQPQHF.

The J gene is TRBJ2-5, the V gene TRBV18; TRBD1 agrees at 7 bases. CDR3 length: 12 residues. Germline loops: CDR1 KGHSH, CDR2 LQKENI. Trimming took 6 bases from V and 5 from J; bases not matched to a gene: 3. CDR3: CASSPRGETQYF. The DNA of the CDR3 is TGTGCCAGCTCCCCCAGGGGGGAGACCCAGTACTTC.

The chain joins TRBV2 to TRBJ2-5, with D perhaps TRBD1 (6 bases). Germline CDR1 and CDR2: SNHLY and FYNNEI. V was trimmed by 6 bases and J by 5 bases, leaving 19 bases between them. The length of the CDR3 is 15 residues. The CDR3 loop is CASSLSTGRGETQYF. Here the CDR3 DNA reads TGTGCCAGCAGCCTCTCTACAGGGCGCGGGGAGACCCAGTACTTC.

CDR3 residues: CATSDLDSLRGTEAFF. The CDR3 DNA reads as TGTGCCACCAGTGACCTGGACAGTTTGAGAGGGACTGAAGCTTTCTTT. This rearrangement joins TRBV24-1 to TRBJ1-1, with a possible D match to TRBD1 (6 bases). The length of the CDR3 is 16 residues. Trimming took off 4 bases at V and 5 bases at J, with 19 bases between the two ends. Germline-derived CDR1 and CDR2 are KGHDR and SFDVKD.

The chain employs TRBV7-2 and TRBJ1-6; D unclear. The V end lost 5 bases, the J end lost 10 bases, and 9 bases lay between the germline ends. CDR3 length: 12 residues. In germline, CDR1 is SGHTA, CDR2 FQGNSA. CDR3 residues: CASSPSESPLHF. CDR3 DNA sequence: TGTGCCAGCAGCCCCTCCGAGTCACCCCTCCACTTT.

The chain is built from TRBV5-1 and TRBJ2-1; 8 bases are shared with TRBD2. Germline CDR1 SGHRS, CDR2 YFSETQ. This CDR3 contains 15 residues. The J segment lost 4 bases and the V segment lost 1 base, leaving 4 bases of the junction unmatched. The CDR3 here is CASSLTGGPYNEQFF. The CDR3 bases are TGCGCCAGCAGCTTGACGGGGGGGCCTTACAATGAGCAGTTCTTC.

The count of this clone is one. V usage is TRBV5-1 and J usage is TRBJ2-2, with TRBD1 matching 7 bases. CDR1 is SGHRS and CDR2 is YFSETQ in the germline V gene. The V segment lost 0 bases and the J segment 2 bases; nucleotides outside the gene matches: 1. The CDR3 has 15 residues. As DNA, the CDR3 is TGCGCCAGCAGCTTGGGGACAGGCAACACCGGGGAGCTGTTTTTT. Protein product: CASSLGTGNTGELFF. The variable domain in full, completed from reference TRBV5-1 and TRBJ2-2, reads KAGVTQTPRYLIKTRGQQVTLSCSPISGHRSVSWYQQTPGQGLQFLFEYFSETQRNKGNFPGRFSGRQFSNSRSEMNVSTLELGDSALYLCASSLGTGNTGELFFGEGSRLTVL.

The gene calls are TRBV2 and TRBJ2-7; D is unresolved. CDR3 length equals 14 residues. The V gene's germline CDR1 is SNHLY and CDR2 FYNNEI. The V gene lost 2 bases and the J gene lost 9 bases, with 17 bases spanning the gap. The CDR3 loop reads CASSELGISPRQYF. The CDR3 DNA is TGTGCCAGCAGTGAACTTGGCATCTCTCCTCGGCAGTACTTC.

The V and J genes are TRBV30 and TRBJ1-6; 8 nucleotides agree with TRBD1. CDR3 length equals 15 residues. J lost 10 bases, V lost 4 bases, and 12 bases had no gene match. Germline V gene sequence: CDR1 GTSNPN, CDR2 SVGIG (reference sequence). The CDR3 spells CAWTNGAGGTSPLHF. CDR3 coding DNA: TGTGCCTGGACAAACGGGGCAGGGGGCACATCACCCCTCCACTTT. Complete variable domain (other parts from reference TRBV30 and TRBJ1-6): SQTIHQWPATLVQPVGSPLSLECTVEGTSNPNLYWYRQAAGRGLQLLFYSVGIGQISSEVPQNLSASRPQDRQFILSSKKLLLSDSGFYLCAWTNGAGGTSPLHFGNGTRLTVT.

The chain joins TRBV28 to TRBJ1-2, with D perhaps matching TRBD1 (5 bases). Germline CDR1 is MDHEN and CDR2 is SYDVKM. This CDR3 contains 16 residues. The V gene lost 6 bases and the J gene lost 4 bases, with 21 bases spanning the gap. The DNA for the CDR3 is TGTGCCAGCAGCGAATCAGGAACAGGAGGGCTCTATGGCTACACCTTC. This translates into CASSESGTGGLYGYTF.

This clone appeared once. CDR3 nucleotides: TGTGCCAGCAGCTCGGGGGGGTTGGGCAATCAGCCCCAGCATTTT. It codes for CASSSGGLGNQPQHF. This chain connects TRBV7-2 to TRBJ1-5, with D possibly TRBD1 on 5 matching bases. This CDR3 is built from 15 residues. Trimming shortened V by 4 bases and J by 2 bases, and 12 bases separated the two germline ends. The germline V gene has CDR1 SGHTA and CDR2 FQGNSA. Complete variable domain (other parts from reference TRBV7-2 and TRBJ1-5): GAGVSQSPSNKVTEKGKDVELRCDPISGHTALYWYRQSLGQGLEFLIYFQGNSAPDKSGLPSDRFSAERTGGSVSTLTIQRTQQEDSAVYLCASSSGGLGNQPQHFGDGTRLSIL.

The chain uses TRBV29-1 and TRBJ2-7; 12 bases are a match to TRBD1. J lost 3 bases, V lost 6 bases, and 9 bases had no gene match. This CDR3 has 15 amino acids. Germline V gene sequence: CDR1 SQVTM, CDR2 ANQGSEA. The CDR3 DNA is TGCAGCGTCGGGACAGGGGGCGAGAGATTCTACGAGCAGTACTTC. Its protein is CSVGTGGERFYEQYF.

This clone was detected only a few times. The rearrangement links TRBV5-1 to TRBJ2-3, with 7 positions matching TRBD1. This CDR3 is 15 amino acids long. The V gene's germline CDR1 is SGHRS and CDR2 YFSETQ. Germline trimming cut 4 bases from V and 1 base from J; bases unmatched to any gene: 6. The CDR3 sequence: CASSRDSGGTDTQYF. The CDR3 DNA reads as TGCGCCAGCAGCCGGGACAGTGGGGGCACAGATACGCAGTATTTT. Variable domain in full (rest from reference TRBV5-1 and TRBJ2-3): KAGVTQTPRYLIKTRGQQVTLSCSPISGHRSVSWYQQTPGQGLQFLFEYFSETQRNKGNFPGRFSGRQFSNSRSEMNVSTLELGDSALYLCASSRDSGGTDTQYFGPGTRLTVL.

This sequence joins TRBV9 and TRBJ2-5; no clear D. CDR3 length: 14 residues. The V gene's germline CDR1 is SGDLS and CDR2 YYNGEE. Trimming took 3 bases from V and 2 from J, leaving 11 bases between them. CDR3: CASSASPSQETQYF. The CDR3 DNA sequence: TGTGCCAGCAGCGCAAGCCCTTCGCAAGAGACCCAGTACTTC.

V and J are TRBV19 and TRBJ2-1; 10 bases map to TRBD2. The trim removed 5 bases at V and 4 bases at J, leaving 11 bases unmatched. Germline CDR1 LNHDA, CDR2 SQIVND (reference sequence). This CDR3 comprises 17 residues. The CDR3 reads CASSPWGLAGEYNEQFF. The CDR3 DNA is TGTGCCAGTAGTCCTTGGGGGCTAGCGGGGGAATACAATGAGCAGTTCTTC.

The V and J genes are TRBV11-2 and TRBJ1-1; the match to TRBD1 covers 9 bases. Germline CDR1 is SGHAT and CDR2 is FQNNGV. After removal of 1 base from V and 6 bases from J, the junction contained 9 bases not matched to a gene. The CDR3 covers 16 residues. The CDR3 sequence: CASSLAVGQGEPEAFF. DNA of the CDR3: TGTGCCAGCAGCTTAGCGGTGGGACAGGGAGAACCTGAAGCTTTCTTT.

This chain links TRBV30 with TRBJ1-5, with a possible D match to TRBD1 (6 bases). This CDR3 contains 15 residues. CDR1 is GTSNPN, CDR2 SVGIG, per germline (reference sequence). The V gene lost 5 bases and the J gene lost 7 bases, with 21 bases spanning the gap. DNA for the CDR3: TGTGCCTGGGCAGTAGGGGGGGGGTTCAGACAGCCCCAGCATTTT. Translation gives CAWAVGGGFRQPQHF.

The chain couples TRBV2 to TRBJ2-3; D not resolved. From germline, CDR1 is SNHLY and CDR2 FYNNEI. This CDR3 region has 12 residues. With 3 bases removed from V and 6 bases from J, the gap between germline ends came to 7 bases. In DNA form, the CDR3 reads TGTGCCAGCAGTGAGGTCGGGGATACGCAGTATTTT. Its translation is CASSEVGDTQYF.